This T cell receptor beta chain was identified during a study of shared clonotypes between healthy human individuals (dated by TCRdb to about 2020). Regarding the complete study: Three men and two women, aged 18 to 49 years, made up the cohort. Per donor, three plates each were used for CD4 naive and CD4 memory, two for CD8 naive, and one for CD8 memory. Libraries were prepared and TCR repertoires were sequenced by different laboratories using diverse techniques, in order to increase sequencing depth and limit assay-specific biases. Leukapheresis yielded between about 0.94 and 10 billion PBMCs per donor. To estimate repertoire size and how much clonotype sharing occurs between individuals, the study deeply sequenced the blood TCR repertoires of about 5 healthy adults.

Spanning cysteine to phenylalanine, the CDR3 consists of 14 amino acids. Left in the record is the CDR3 DNA by itself, 42 bases read in frame from the first base. The germline V gene specifies SGHDT as CDR1 and YYEEEE as CDR2. The research as a whole found: Higher generation probabilities were observed for clonotypes shared by all four sorted-subset donors than for non-shared clonotypes. Only blood was sampled, and tissue TCR repertoires likely differ from those in blood. Pairwise subsampling led to the expectation that sequencing depth would affect the degree of clonotype sharing among donors. About 5% of naive CD4, 3.5% of naive CD8, around 2.3% of memory CD4, and 0.35% to 0.5% of memory CD8 clonotypes were shared across a few donors. The genetic and exposure-history diversity represented was limited by the small number of donors. Naive subsets generally had larger estimated clonotype richness than memory subsets did. Rarefaction of sorted-subset datasets indicated incomplete sequencing despite the large sequencing depth.

Using the deep immunoSEQ assay, multiplex PCR amplified TCR CDR3 regions from genomic DNA. Extracted genomic DNA from each cell subset was spread evenly across all wells of several immunoSEQ 96-well plates, with each plate serving as a replicate. For sorted subsets, 200 to 250 ng genomic DNA, equal to tens of thousands of T cell genomes, was loaded into each replicate PCR. The purified libraries were quantified using a Qubit 3.0 fluorometer, sized with a Bioanalyzer 2100, and then quantified again using the KAPA Library Quantification kit. A separate single-read 150-cycle Illumina NextSeq 550 flow cell was used to sequence each immunoSEQ 96-well plate. Per the source publication's procedure: Because the immunoSEQ output held only junctional sequences and lacked quality scores, the filtering could not match the filtering applied to full-length reads. To assign V/J genes and CDR3, sequences were annotated using PyIR, a Python wrapper for IgBLAST v1.9, with IMGT germline references. Any read was removed if the V/J assignment was weak (E-value above 1e-6), the CDR3 was missing, or the read contained stop codons, out-of-frame junctions, or ambiguous translated residues. V3J clonotypes were defined as sequences sharing the same inferred V gene, J gene, and CDR3 amino acid sequence. To compute the percentage overlap between repertoires, the number of shared unique clonotypes was divided by the size of the smaller repertoire. RTK rarefaction, the Chao1 estimator, and Recon v2.1 estimates of unobserved clonotypes were used to assess repertoire richness. Generation probabilities were computed with OLGA for all TCRbeta clonotypes obtained by the gDNA method from several donors. TCRdb took this table from immuneACCESS and kept in-frame rearrangements with V and J called. Such tables lack part of the clones; where checked against another copy, unresolved V genes explain under half of the gap, and the rest is unexplained. V and J calls and clone size are given by that table; D and trimming were obtained from the DNA. The sample table shows fewer than 2.5 million clones, and under 95% are seen once. The top ten constitute roughly 0.36% of the sample.

As concerns this clone: It has no known antigen specificity. Base qualities are not recorded, but no much larger clone differs from it by a single base.

The donors were healthy, HIV-negative adults with no recently reported acute infections or vaccinations. All donors were Caucasian adults living in Nashville, Tennessee, USA. CD4+ T cells were enriched through magnetic negative selection, after which naive cells were positively selected on CD45RA and the remaining negative fraction served as the memory subset. After blood collection by leukapheresis, PBMCs were isolated using Ficoll-Histopaque density gradient centrifugation and then cryopreserved in the vapor phase of liquid nitrogen. Analytical flow cytometry was used to check the purity and quantity of every magnetically sorted T cell population. From each sorted fraction, genomic DNA was isolated and quantified by UV absorbance on a Nanodrop 2000c.

This TCR derives from a man aged 18 to 30 in good health. Some clones in this sample may be carry-over from other donors' samples. The chain links TRBV5-6 with TRBJ2-5; TRBD2 is possibly the D segment (5 matching bases). The DNA matches TRBJ2-7 better at its end, which makes the J call doubtful. The sample comprised naive CD4+ T cells from PBMCs. Per the publication, the cell subset or site label means: CD45RA+ positively selected. CDR3 protein: CASSLGLSSYEQYF. The sequenced DNA: TGTGCCAGCAGCCTAGGACTGAGCTCCTACGAGCAGTACTTC.